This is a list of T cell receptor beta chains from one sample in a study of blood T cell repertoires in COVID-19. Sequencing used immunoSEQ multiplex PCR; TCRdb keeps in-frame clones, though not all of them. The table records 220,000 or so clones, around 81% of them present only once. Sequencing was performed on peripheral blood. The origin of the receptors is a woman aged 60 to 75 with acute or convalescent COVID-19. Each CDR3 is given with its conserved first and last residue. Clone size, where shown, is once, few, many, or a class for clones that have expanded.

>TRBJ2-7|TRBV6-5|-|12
CASSKQGHEQYF
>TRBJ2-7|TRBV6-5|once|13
CASSPQRAYEQYF
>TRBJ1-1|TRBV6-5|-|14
CASSPMTAAPEAFF
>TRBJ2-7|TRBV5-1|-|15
CASSLAARAGHEQYF
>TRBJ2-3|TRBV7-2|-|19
CASSLALSGGGLSTDTQYF
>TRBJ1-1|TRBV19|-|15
CASSTVGQGGTEAFF
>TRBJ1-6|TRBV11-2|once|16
CASSLVSGQGNSPLHF
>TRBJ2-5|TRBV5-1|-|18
CASSLRTGRTFYQETQYF
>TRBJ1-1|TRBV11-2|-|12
CASSLDWSEAFF
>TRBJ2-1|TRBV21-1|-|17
CASSKEVGQGFNGEQFF
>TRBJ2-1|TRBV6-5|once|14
CASRRIDRYNEQFF
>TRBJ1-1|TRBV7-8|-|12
CASSWTDSEAFF
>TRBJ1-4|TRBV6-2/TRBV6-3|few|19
CASSFRPGTGAEANEKLFF
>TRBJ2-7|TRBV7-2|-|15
CASSLVSGQTYEQYF
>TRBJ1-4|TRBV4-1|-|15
CASSQGRGGGEKLFF
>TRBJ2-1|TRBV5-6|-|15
CASSLVGQGPWEQFF
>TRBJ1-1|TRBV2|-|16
CASSERQPLMNTEAFF
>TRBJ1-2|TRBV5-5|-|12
CASSFSDFGYTF
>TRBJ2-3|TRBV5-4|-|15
CASSLDYTLGDTQYF
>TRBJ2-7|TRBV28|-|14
CASSGGAHSYEQYF
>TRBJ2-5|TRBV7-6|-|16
CASSLGAGGAVETQYF
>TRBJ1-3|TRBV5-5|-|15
CASSREGGPGNTIYF
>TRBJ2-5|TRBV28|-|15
CASSWAVGLEETQYF
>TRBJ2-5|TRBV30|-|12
CAWSPGSGGRYF
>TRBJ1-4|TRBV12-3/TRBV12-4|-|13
CASSGRGREKLFF
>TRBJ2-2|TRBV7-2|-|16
CASSPGQGAPTGELFF
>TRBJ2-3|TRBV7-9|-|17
CASSLATGASLSDTQYF
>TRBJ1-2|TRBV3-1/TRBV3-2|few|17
CASSQDDGDRANYGYTF
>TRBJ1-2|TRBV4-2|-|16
CASSPLKGEIDYGYTF
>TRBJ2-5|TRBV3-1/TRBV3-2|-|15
CASSQGDRRQETQYF
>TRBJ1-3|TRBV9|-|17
CASSVDGNRAPGNTIYF
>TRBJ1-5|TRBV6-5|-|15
CASSSDRVIAGPQHF
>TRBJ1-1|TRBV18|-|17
CASSPLGRQVLHTEAFF
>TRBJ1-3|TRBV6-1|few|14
CASSEASRGNTIYF
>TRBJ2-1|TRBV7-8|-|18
CASSASASASKAYNEQFF
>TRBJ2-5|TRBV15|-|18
CATSRGKGRTVYQETQYF
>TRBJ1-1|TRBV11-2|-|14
CASSFIQGDTEAFF
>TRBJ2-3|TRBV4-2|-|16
CASSRAPGLSTDTQYF
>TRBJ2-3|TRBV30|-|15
CAWSGTSGGLDTQYF
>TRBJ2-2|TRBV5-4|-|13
CASRQEYTGELFF
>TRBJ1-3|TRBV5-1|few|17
CASSLGGGAAAGNTIYF